What follows is one T cell receptor (beta chain) and its context. The data derive from a study of blood T cell repertoires in COVID-19. Study summary: Donors in the United States, Italy and Spain gave samples during acute or convalescent COVID-19. Sources were T cells, B-cell-depleted T cells, or PBMCs; the material itself was cDNA or gDNA.

This CDR3 contains 17 residues. V shed 4 bases and J shed 5 bases, with 21 bases lying between them. CDR1 and CDR2 from the germline V gene are MNHEY and SMNVEV (reference sequence). Sequencing was performed with immunoSEQ multiplex PCR; in TCRdb, only in-frame clones are kept and a portion is missing. The data contain around 58,000 clones, just over 85% of them singletons. The chain couples TRBV27 to TRBJ2-1, with D possibly matching TRBD1 (6 bases). The TCR sequence derives from a human donor in a cohort sampled during active COVID-19. The sequencing sample was made of peripheral blood. DNA of the CDR3: TGTGCCAGCAGTTCCAGGGGTAGGGGAAAAGGAGACAATGAGCAGTTCTTC. This gives the protein CASSSRGRGKGDNEQFF.